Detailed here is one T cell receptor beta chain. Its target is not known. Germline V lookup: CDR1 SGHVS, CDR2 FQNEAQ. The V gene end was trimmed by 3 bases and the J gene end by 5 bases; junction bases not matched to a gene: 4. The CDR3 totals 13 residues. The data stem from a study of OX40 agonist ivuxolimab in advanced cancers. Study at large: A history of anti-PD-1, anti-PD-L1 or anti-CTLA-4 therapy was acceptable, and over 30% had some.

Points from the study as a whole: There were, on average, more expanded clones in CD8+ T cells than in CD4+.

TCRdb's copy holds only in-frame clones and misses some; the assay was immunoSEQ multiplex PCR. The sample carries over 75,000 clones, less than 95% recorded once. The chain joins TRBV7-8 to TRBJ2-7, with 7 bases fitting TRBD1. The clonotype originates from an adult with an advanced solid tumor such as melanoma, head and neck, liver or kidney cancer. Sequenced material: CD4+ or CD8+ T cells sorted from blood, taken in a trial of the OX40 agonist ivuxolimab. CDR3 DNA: TGTGCCAGCAGCTTTAACAGGGGCGACGAGCAGTACTTC. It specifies CASSFNRGDEQYF.